This T cell receptor (beta chain) was recorded in a study of cytomegalovirus exposure and HLA in healthy donors. CDR3 length: 15 residues. The germline V and J ends were trimmed by 6 bases and 6 bases, with 18 bases remaining between them. The V gene's germline CDR1 is MNHNS and CDR2 SASEGT. PCR was performed using 60 Vbeta and 13 Jbeta primers. The method was immunoSEQ multiplex PCR; TCRdb's version includes in-frame clones alone and lacks a portion of them. The sample holds about 130,000 clones, approximately 80% seen once. Sequencing was performed on PBMCs. The origin of this receptor is a man in his fifties in good health and CMV-seronegative. The V call is TRBV6-1, the J call TRBJ1-5, with a possible D match to TRBD1 (6 bases). CDR3 amino acids: CASSPDRMGAQPQHF. The CDR3 DNA reads as TGTGCCAGCAGCCCTGACAGGATGGGGGCTCAGCCCCAGCATTTT.